This T cell receptor beta chain was identified during a study of cytomegalovirus exposure and HLA in healthy donors. Study-level findings and limits: CMV antigen specificity of a few CMV-associated chains was confirmed in vitro.

Germline loops: CDR1 SGHNT, CDR2 YENEEA. The length of the CDR3 is 13 residues. Losses at the gene ends were 5 bases for V and 4 bases for J; bases not matched to a gene: 4. The PCR employed 60 Vbeta primers together with 13 Jbeta primers. Here immunoSEQ multiplex PCR was the method, and the copy in TCRdb shows in-frame clones only, minus some. The table shows approximately 220,000 clones, with about 74% occurring only once. This clone was found a few times. The antigen remains undetermined. The specimen was PBMCs. The receptor was derived from a woman in her 30s in good health and CMV-seronegative. The chain joins TRBV11-3 to TRBJ1-2, with TRBD1 matching over 7 bases. This CDR3 reads CASSLQGVYGYTF. The CDR3 bases are TGTGCCAGCAGCCTCCAGGGGGTCTATGGCTACACCTTC. Full variable domain (missing parts from reference TRBV11-3 and TRBJ1-2): EAGVVQSPRYKIIEKKQPVAFWCNPISGHNTLYWYLQNLGQGPELLIRYENEEAVDDSQLPKDRFSAERLKGVDSTLKIQPAELGDSAVYLCASSLQGVYGYTFGSGTRLTVV.